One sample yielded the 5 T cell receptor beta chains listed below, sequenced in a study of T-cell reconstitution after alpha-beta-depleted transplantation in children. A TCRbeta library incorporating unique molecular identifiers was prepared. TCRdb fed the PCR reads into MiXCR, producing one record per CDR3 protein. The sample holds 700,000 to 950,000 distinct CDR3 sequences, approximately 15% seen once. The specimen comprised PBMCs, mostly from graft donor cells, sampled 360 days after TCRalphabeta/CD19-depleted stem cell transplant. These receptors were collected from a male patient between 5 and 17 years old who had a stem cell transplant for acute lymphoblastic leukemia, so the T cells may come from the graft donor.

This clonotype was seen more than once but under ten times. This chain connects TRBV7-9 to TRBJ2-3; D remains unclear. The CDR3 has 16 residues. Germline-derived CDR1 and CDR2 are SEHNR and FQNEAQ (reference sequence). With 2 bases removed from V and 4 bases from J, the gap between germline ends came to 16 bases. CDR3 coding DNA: TGTGCCAGCAGCTTATTAGACGGACCGCGGCCAGATACGCAGTATTTT. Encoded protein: CASSLLDGPRPDTQYF.

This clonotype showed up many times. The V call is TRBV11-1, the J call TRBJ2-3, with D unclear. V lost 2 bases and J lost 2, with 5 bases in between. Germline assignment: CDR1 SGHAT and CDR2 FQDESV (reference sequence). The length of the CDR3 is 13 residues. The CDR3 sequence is CASSLRTTDTQYF. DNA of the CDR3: TGTGCCAGCAGCTTAAGAACCACAGATACGCAGTATTTT.

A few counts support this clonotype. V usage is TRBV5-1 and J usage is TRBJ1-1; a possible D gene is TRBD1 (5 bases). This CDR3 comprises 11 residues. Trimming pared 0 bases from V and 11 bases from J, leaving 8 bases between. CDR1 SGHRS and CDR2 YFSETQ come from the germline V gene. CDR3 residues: CASSLEGVAFF. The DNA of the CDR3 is TGCGCCAGCAGCTTGGAAGGGGTGGCTTTCTTT.

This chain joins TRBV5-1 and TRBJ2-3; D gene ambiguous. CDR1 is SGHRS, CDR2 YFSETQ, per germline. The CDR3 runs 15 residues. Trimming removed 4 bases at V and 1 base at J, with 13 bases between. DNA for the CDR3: TGCGCCAGCAGCCCCCCCGGTTCCGGCACAGATACGCAGTATTTT. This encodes CASSPPGSGTDTQYF.

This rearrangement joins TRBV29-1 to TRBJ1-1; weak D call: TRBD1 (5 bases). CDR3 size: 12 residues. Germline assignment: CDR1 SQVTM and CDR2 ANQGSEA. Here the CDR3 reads CSTGQVITEAFF. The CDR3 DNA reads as TGCAGTACGGGGCAGGTGATCACTGAAGCTTTCTTT.